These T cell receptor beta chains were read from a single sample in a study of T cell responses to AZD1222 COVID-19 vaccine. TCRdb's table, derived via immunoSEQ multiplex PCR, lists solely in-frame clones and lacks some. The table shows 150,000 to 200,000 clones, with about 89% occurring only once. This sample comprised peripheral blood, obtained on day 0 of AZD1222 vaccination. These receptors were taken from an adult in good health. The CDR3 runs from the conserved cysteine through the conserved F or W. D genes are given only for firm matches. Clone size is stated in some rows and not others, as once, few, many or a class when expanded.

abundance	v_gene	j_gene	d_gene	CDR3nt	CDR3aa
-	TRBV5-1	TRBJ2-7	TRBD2	TGCGCCAGCAGCGCAGGACTAGCGGGGATGGGCTCCTACGAGCAGTACTTC	CASSAGLAGMGSYEQYF
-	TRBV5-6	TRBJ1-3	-	TGTGCCAGCAGCTTAAGCAGGCTCTCTGGAAACACCATATATTTT	CASSLSRLSGNTIYF
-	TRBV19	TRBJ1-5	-	TGTGCCAGTACCGGACAAAGAAGCAATCAGCCCCAGCATTTT	CASTGQRSNQPQHF
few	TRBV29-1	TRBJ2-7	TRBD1	TGCAGCGTCCTTAGAGACAGGGCCGGCGAGCAGTACTTC	CSVLRDRAGEQYF
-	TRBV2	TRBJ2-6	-	TGTGCCAGCAGATACGACAGGAGGACTGGGGCCAACGTCCTGACTTTC	CASRYDRRTGANVLTF
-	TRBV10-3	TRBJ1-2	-	TGTGCCATCAGTGAGTCGGGCGGCAGGGCCCCTAACTATGGCTACACCTTC	CAISESGGRAPNYGYTF
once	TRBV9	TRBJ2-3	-	TGTGCCAGCGGGACTTCTGCTCTTGATACGCAGTATTTT	CASGTSALDTQYF
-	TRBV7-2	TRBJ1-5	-	TGTGCCAGCAGCCCACAGGGTGGGAACAATCAGCCCCAGCATTTT	CASSPQGGNNQPQHF
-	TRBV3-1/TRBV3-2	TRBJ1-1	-	TGTGCCAGCAGCCAAGGCCCGACTGAAGCTTTCTTT	CASSQGPTEAFF
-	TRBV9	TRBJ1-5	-	TGTGCCAGCAGCGTAGGTGGGGAGGGCGGCAATCAGCCCCAGCATTTT	CASSVGGEGGNQPQHF
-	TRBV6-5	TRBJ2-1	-	TGTGCCAGCAGCCGAACCTCTAGCGTCAATGAGCAGTTCTTC	CASSRTSSVNEQFF
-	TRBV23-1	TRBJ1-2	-	TGCGCCAGCAGTCAATGGAGGTGGGGAGGCTACACCTTC	CASSQWRWGGYTF
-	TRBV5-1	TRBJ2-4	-	TGCGCCAGCAGCTGGAACGAGGGGAACATTCAGTACTTC	CASSWNEGNIQYF
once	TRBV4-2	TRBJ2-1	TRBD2	TGTGCCAGCAGCCCCGCCCCCGGGACTAGCGCCAACAATGAGCAGTTCTTC	CASSPAPGTSANNEQFF
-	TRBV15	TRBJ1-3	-	TGTGCCACCAGCAAAGACAGGATCGCTGGAAACACCATATATTTT	CATSKDRIAGNTIYF
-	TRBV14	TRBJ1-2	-	TGTGCCAGCAGCCGAGACCACTATGGCTACACCTTC	CASSRDHYGYTF
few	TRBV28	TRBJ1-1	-	TGTGCCAGCAGTCGGGGGATGTACACTGAAGCTTTCTTT	CASSRGMYTEAFF
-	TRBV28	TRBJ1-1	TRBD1	TGTGCCAGCAGTTCTTGGGGACAGGTTCGGACTGAAGCTTTCTTT	CASSSWGQVRTEAFF
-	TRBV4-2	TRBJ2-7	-	TGTGCCAGCAGCCAAGTGGGTTACGAGCAGTACTTC	CASSQVGYEQYF
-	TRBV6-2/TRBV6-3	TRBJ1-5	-	TGTGCCAGCAGTTACGACAGGTATAGCAATCAGCCCCAGCATTTT	CASSYDRYSNQPQHF
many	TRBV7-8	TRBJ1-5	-	TGTGCCAGCAGCGCATCTTGGATGGACGATAGCAATCAGCCCCAGCATTTT	CASSASWMDDSNQPQHF
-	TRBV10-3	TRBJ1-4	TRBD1	TGTGCCATCAGTGGGACAGGGGTTAATGAAAAACTGTTTTTT	CAISGTGVNEKLFF
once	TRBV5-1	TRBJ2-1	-	TGCGCCAGCAGCTTGGGGTTCCAGAGGGGCTCCTACAATGAGCAGTTCTTC	CASSLGFQRGSYNEQFF
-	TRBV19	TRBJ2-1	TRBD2	TGTGCCAGTAGACGCGGGGGGGAATCCTACAATGAGCAGTTCTTC	CASRRGGESYNEQFF
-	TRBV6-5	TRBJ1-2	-	TGTGCCAGCAGCCGCCGGGGGTCCATATATGGCTACACCTTC	CASSRRGSIYGYTF
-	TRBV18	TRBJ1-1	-	TGTGCCAGCTCATCAGGGGTTGGGGGGAACACTGAAGCTTTCTTT	CASSSGVGGNTEAFF
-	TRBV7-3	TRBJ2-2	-	TGTGCCAGCAGCCCAAGTCCGGGGGTCACCGGGGAGCTGTTTTTT	CASSPSPGVTGELFF
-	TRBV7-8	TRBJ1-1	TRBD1	TGTGCCAGCAGGGCGCAGACAGGGGGCGCCCCTAGTGCTGAAGCTTTCTTT	CASRAQTGGAPSAEAFF
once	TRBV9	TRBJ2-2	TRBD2	TGTGCCAGCAGCGTAAGACTAGCGGGAGTAAACGGGGAGCTGTTTTTT	CASSVRLAGVNGELFF
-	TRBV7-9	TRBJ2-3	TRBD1	TGTGCCAGCAGCTTCACCACCGGGACAGGGGGGACAGATACGCAGTATTTT	CASSFTTGTGGTDTQYF
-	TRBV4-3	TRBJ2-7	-	TGCGCCAGCAGCCCCCTAAGGGGGGGCCCGAGCTCCTACGAGCAGTACTTC	CASSPLRGGPSSYEQYF
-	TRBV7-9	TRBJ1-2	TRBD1	TGTGCCAGCAGCCCCCTTCCGACAGGGGGATTATATGGCTACACCTTC	CASSPLPTGGLYGYTF
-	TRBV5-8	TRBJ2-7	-	TGTGCCAGCAGCGGCCCGGTTGGGGCGGGGATCTGGGGCTCCTACGAGCAGTACTTC	CASSGPVGAGIWGSYEQYF